Sequencing of this TCR beta chain was carried out in a study of CD8+CD57+ T cells in acquired aplastic anemia. In its sample, this clonotype was seen once. Patients included in sequencing had previously demonstrated CD8+CD57+ cell expansion by flow cytometry. V lost 4 bases, J lost 0 bases, and 8 bases lay in between. This CDR3 comprises 13 residues. Germline V gene sequence: CDR1 SGHRS, CDR2 YFSETQ. The study profiled TCR beta VDJ and CDR3 using genomic DNA as template. TCRdb re-called the reads through MiXCR, storing one row per CDR3 protein. The sample carries some 150,000 distinct CDR3 sequences, 71% recorded once.

The rearrangement joins TRBV5-1 to TRBJ2-7; D call uncertain. This receptor was identified in a human donor with aplastic anemia. Sequencing was performed on sorted CD4+, CD8+, or CD8+CD57+ T cells (not recorded which) from PBMCs. Written as DNA, the CDR3 is TGCGCCAGCAGCGCCGTAAACTCCTACGAGCAGTACTTC. As protein: CASSAVNSYEQYF.